The T cell receptor beta chain described here comes from a study of blood T cell repertoires in COVID-19. The wider study: Collection of acute and convalescent COVID-19 samples took place in the United States, Italy and Spain. Nucleic acid was either cDNA or gDNA, and it came from T cells, B-cell-depleted T cells, or PBMCs.

In the original analysis: Amplification from reference gene primers served as the basis for estimated nucleated cell counts. TCRdb's table, derived via immunoSEQ multiplex PCR, lists solely in-frame clones and lacks some. From that table come the V and J calls and clone size; the DNA was used to work out D and trimming. The sample shows approximately 250,000 clones, 84% of them seen only once. Germline V gene sequence: CDR1 SGHRS, CDR2 YFSETQ. Deletions cut 0 bases from V and 3 bases from J, with 10 bases between. CDR3 length: 15 amino acids. The chain carries TRBV5-1 and TRBJ1-3, with D possibly being TRBD1 (5 bases). Sequences were obtained from peripheral blood. This TCR derives from a woman in her thirties or forties who had recovered from COVID-19. The CDR3 DNA sequence: TGCGCCAGCAGCTTGGATGGGGCTCGTGGAAACACCATATATTTT. Protein product: CASSLDGARGNTIYF.